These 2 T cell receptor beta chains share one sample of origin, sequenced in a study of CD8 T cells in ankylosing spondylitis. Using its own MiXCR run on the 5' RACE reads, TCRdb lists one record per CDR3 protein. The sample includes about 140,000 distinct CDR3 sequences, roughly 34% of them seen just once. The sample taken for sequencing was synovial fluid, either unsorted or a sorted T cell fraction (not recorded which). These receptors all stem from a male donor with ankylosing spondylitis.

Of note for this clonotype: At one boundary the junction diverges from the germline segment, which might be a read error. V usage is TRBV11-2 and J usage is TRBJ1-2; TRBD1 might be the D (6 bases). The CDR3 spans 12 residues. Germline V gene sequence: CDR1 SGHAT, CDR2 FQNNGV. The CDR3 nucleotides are TGTGCCAGCAGCTTAGATTTGCGGACAGAGGCCTTC. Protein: CASSLDLRTEAF. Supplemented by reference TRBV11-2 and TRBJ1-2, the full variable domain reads EAGVAQSPRYKIIEKRQSVAFWCNPISGHATLYWYQQILGQGPKLLIQFQNNGVVDDSQLPKDRFSAERLKGVDSTLKIQPAKLEDSAVYLCASSLDLRTEAFGSGTRLTVV.

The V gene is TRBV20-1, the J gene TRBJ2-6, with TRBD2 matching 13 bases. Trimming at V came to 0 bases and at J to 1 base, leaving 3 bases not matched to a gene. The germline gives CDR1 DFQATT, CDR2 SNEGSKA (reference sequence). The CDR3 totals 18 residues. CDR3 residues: CSARDWTSGRSGANVLTF. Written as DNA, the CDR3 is TGCAGTGCTAGAGATTGGACTAGCGGGAGATCTGGGGCCAACGTCCTGACTTTC.